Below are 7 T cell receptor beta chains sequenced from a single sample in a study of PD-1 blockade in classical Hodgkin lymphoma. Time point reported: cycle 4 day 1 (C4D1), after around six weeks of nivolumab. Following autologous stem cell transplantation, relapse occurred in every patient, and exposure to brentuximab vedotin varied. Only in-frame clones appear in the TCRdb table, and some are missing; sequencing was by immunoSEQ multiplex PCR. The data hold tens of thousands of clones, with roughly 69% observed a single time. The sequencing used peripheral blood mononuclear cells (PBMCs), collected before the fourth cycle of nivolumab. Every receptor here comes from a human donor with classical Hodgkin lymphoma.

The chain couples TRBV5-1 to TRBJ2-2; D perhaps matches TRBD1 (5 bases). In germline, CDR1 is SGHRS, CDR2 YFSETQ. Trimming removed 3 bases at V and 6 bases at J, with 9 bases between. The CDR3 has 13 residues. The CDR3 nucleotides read TGCGCCAGCAGCTCGCAGGGCCCCGGGGAGCTGTTTTTT. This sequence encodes CASSSQGPGELFF.

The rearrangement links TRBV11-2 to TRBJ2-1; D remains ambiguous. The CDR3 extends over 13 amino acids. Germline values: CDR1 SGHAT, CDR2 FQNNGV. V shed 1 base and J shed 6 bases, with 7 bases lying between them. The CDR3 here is CASSLAEPNEQFF. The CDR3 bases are TGTGCCAGCAGCTTAGCGGAGCCCAATGAGCAGTTCTTC.

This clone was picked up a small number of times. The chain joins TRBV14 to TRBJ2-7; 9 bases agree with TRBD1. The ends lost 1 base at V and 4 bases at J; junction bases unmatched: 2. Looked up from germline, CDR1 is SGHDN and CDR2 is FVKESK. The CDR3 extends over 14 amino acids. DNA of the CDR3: TGTGCCAGCAGCCAAGGGACAGGGGTTTACGAGCAGTACTTC. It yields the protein CASSQGTGVYEQYF. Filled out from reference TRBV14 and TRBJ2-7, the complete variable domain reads EAGVTQFPSHSVIEKGQTVTLRCDPISGHDNLYWYRRVMGKEIKFLLHFVKESKQDESGMPNNRFLAERTGGTYSTLKVQPAELEDSGVYFCASSQGTGVYEQYFGPGTRLTVT.

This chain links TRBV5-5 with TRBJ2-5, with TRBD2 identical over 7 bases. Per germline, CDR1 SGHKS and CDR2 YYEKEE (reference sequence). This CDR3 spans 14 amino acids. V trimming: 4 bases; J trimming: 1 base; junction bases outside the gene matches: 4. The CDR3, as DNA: TGTGCCAGCAGCCTCCCGGGGGGCCAAGAGACCCAGTACTTC. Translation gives CASSLPGGQETQYF.

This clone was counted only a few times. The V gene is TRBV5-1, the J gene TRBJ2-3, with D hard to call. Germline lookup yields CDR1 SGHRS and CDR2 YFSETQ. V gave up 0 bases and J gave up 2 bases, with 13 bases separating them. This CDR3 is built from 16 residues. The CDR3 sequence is CASSLGPGRPTDTQYF. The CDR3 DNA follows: TGCGCCAGCAGCTTGGGTCCAGGCCGACCCACAGATACGCAGTATTTT.

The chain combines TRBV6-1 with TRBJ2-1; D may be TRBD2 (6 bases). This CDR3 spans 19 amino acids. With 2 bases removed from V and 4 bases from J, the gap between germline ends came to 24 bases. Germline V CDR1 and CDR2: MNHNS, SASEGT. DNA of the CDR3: TGTGCCAGCAGTGAAAGGGGATGGTCCGGGACTGCCTTTTACAATGAGCAGTTCTTC. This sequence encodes CASSERGWSGTAFYNEQFF.

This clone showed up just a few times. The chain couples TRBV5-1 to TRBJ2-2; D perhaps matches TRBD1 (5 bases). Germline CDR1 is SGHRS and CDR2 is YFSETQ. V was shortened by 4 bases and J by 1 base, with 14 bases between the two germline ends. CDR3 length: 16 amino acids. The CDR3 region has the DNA TGCGCCAGCAGCCCGGTCACCCAGGGGAACACCGGGGAGCTGTTTTTT. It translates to CASSPVTQGNTGELFF.